This TCR beta chain stems from a study of blood T cell repertoires in COVID-19. Study background: PBMCs, B-cell-depleted T cells, or T cells were the source of the cDNA or gDNA that made up the material.

TCRdb keeps only in-frame clones here, not all; method: immunoSEQ multiplex PCR. The sample yields nearly 95,000 clones, 70% to 90% seen once. V was clipped by 6 bases and J by 7 bases, with 18 bases between them. CDR1 is SNHLY, CDR2 FYNNEI, per germline. This CDR3 region has 14 residues. V and J are TRBV2 and TRBJ1-2, with D perhaps matching TRBD1 (6 bases). The receptor was isolated from a human donor with acute or convalescent COVID-19. The donor label of this sample is uncertain. The sample comprised peripheral blood. The CDR3 spells CASSRTADTSGYTF. The CDR3 bases are TGTGCCAGCAGCCGGACAGCTGATACCTCTGGCTACACCTTC.